Presented here are 11 T cell receptor beta chains from one specimen sequenced in a study of PD-1 blockade in classical Hodgkin lymphoma. Repertoires were generated with immunoSEQ multiplex PCR, while TCRdb's copy carries only in-frame clones and drops some. The sample lists about 12,000 clones, approximately 80% seen once, with roughly 1.6% in the top ten. No patient escaped relapse after autologous stem cell transplantation, and brentuximab vedotin exposure varied. Investigators isolated CD4+ T cells from thawed PBMCs through magnetic negative selection. The sequencing here drew on CD4+ T cells from blood, taken at baseline. These receptors were taken from a human donor with classical Hodgkin lymphoma.

The V and J genes are TRBV5-6 and TRBJ2-3, with 10 bases aligning to TRBD2. Looked up from germline, CDR1 is SGHDT and CDR2 is YYEEEE. This CDR3 is 17 amino acids long. The ends lost 7 bases at V and 6 bases at J; junction bases unmatched: 17. The CDR3 loop reads CASAQTGLAGVGDTQYF. The CDR3 DNA is TGTGCCAGCGCGCAGACCGGTCTAGCGGGGGTAGGGGATACGCAGTATTTT.

The chain recombines TRBV6-4 with TRBJ2-3; 11 positions agree with TRBD2. V trimming: 6 bases; J trimming: 3 bases; junction bases outside the gene matches: 5. CDR1 MRHNA and CDR2 SNTAGT come from the germline V gene. The CDR3 extends over 15 amino acids. The CDR3 DNA follows: TGTGCCAGCAGCCCTAGCGGGGGGAAAACAGATACGCAGTATTTT. Its translation: CASSPSGGKTDTQYF.

The J gene is TRBJ2-3, the V gene TRBV11-2; TRBD2 agrees at 10 bases. V gave up 1 base and J gave up 3 bases; unmatched junction bases: 1. Germline V lookup: CDR1 SGHAT, CDR2 FQNNGV. CDR3 length: 15 residues. This chain's CDR3 is CASSLALAGTDTQYF. As DNA, the CDR3 is TGTGCCAGCAGCTTAGCACTAGCGGGGACAGATACGCAGTATTTT.

The chain couples TRBV11-2 to TRBJ2-2; D not certain. The V gene's germline CDR1 is SGHAT and CDR2 FQNNGV. Deletions cut 1 base from V and 3 bases from J, with 12 bases between. The CDR3 is 16 amino acids. CDR3 sequence: CASSLVLGSDTGELFF. As DNA, the CDR3 is TGTGCCAGCAGCTTAGTTCTTGGGTCCGACACCGGGGAGCTGTTTTTT.

V gene TRBV19 combines with J gene TRBJ1-5; D gene unclear. Trimming stripped 1 base from V and 5 bases from J, with 18 bases between. The germline CDR1 and CDR2 sequences are LNHDA and SQIVND (reference sequence). This CDR3 contains 17 residues. The CDR3 reads CASSIAPLSRYDQPQHF. Written as DNA, the CDR3 is TGTGCCAGTAGTATAGCCCCTCTAAGTCGGTATGATCAGCCCCAGCATTTT.

DNA of the CDR3: TGCGCCAGCAGCCTGAGACAGGGTGGCACTGAAGCTTTCTTT. Amino acids: CASSLRQGGTEAFF. V is TRBV5-1 and J is TRBJ1-1; 7 positions agree with TRBD1. This CDR3 has 14 residues. Looked up from germline, CDR1 is SGHRS and CDR2 is YFSETQ. V shed 4 bases and J 4 bases; nucleotides not matched to a gene: 7.

The chain employs TRBV7-3 and TRBJ2-2, with 12 bases that match TRBD2. This CDR3 has 15 amino acids. The ends lost 5 bases at V and 4 bases at J; junction bases unmatched: 2. Germline lookup yields CDR1 SGHTA and CDR2 FQGTGA. CDR3 bases: TGTGCCAGCAGCCCGACTAGCGGGAGCACCGGGGAGCTGTTTTTT. As protein: CASSPTSGSTGELFF.

The chain combines TRBV15 with TRBJ1-4, with a tentative D call TRBD1 (6 bases). This CDR3 has 15 residues. Germline assignment: CDR1 LNHNV and CDR2 YYDKDF (reference sequence). Trimming left V 3 bases short and J 3 bases short, with 11 bases between. The CDR3 is CATSSGTGSNEKLFF. The CDR3 region has the DNA TGTGCCACCAGCAGCGGAACAGGGTCTAATGAAAAACTGTTTTTT. Supplemented by reference TRBV15 and TRBJ1-4, the full variable domain reads DAMVIQNPRYQVTQFGKPVTLSCSQTLNHNVMYWYQQKSSQAPKLLFHYYDKDFNNEADTPDNFQSRRPNTSFCFLDIRSPGLGDTAMYLCATSSGTGSNEKLFFGSGTQLSVL.

The V call is TRBV13, the J call TRBJ2-3; D unresolved. V shed 1 base and J shed 6 bases, with 2 bases lying between them. CDR1 PRHDT and CDR2 FYEKMQ come from the germline V gene (reference sequence). CDR3 size: 11 residues. CDR3 sequence (DNA): TGTGCCAGCAGCTTAGCGGATACGCAGTATTTT. This codes for CASSLADTQYF.

This clone was counted between two and nine times. The V call is TRBV6-5, the J call TRBJ2-2; TRBD2 is a possible D gene (6 bases). V lost 8 bases and J lost 5, with 12 bases in between. This CDR3 region has 13 residues. CDR1 and CDR2 (germline): MNHEY, SVGAGI. The CDR3 sequence: CASAEGGTGELFF. The CDR3 nucleotides are TGTGCCAGCGCGGAAGGAGGGACCGGGGAGCTGTTTTTT.

The rearrangement links TRBV28 to TRBJ1-1; D not certain. CDR1 is MDHEN and CDR2 is SYDVKM in the germline V gene. V was pared by 3 bases and J by 3 bases, with 2 bases between. The CDR3 extends over 11 amino acids. CDR3 sequence reads: CASSFHTEAFF. The DNA for the CDR3 is TGTGCCAGCAGTTTTCACACTGAAGCTTTCTTT.